The T cell receptor (beta chain) described here comes from a study of blood T cell repertoires in COVID-19. About the research overall: Sites across the United States, Italy and Spain contributed samples from acute and convalescent COVID-19.

V was clipped by 2 bases and J by 4 bases; unmatched bases: 8. The germline V gene has CDR1 SGHNT and CDR2 YYREEE (reference sequence). The CDR3 runs to 15 residues. Data came from immunoSEQ multiplex PCR; TCRdb stores just in-frame clones and leaves some out. Here the sample spans tens of thousands of clones, roughly nine tenths being singletons. The sequenced sample consisted of peripheral blood. This TCR was sampled from a woman over 75 in a cohort sampled during active or convalescent COVID-19. This chain connects TRBV5-4 to TRBJ2-7; 8 bases line up with TRBD2. The CDR3 DNA follows: TGTGCCAGCAGCTTATCAGCGGGAGAACGTTACGAGCAGTACTTC. It codes for CASSLSAGERYEQYF.